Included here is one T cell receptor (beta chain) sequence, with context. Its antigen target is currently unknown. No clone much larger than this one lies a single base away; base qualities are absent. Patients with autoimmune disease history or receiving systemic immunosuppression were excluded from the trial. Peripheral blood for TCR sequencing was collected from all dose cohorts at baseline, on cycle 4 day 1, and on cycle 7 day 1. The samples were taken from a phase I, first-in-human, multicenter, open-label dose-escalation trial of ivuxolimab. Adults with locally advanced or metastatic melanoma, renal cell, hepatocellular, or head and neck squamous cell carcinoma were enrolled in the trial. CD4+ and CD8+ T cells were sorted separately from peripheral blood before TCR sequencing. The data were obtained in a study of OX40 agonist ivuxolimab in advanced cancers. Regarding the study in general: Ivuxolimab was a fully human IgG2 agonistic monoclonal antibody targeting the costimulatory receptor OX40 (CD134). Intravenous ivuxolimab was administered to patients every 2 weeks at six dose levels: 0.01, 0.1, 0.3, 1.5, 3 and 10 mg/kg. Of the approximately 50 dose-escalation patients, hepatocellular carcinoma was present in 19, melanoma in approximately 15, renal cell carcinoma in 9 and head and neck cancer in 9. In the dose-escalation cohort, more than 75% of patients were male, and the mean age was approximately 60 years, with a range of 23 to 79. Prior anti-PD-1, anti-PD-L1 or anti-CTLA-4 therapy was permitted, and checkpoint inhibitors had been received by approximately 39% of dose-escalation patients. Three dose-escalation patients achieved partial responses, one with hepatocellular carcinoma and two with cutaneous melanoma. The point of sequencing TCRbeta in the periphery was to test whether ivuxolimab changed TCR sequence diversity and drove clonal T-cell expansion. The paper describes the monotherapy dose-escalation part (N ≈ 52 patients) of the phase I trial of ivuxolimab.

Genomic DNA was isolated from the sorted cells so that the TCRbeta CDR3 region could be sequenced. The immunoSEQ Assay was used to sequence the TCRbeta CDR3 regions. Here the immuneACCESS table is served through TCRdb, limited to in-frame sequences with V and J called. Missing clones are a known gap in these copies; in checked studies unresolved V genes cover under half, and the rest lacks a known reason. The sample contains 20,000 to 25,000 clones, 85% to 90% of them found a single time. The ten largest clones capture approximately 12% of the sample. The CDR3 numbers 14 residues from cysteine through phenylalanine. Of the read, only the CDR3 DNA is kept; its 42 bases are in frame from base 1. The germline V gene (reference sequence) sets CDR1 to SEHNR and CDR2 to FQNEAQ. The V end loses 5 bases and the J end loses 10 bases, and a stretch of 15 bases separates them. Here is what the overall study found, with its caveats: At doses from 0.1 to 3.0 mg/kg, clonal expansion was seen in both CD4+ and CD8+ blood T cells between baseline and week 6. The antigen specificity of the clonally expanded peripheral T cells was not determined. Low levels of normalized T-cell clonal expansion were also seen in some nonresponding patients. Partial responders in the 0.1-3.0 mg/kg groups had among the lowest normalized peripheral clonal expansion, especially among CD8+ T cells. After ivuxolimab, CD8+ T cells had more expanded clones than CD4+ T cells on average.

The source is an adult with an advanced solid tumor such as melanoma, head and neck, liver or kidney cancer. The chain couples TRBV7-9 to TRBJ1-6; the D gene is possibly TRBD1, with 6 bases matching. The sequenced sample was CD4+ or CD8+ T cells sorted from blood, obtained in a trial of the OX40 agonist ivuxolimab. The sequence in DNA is TGTGCCAGCAGCGGCCGGGACACGTTATCACCCCTCCACTTT. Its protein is CASSGRDTLSPLHF.